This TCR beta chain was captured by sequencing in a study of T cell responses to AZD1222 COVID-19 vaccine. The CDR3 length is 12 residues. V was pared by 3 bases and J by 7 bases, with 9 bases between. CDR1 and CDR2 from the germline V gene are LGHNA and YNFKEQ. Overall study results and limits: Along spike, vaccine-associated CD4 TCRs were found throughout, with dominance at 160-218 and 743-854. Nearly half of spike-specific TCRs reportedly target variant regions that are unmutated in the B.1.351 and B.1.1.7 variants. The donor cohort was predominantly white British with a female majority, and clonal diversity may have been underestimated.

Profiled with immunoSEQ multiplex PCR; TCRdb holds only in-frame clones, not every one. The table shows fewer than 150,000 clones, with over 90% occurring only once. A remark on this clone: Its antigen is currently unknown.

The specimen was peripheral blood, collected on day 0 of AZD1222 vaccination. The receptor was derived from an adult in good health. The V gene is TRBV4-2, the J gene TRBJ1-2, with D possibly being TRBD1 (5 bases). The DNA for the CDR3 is TGTGCCAGCAGCCAGGGGACTCGTGGCTACACCTTC. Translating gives CASSQGTRGYTF.